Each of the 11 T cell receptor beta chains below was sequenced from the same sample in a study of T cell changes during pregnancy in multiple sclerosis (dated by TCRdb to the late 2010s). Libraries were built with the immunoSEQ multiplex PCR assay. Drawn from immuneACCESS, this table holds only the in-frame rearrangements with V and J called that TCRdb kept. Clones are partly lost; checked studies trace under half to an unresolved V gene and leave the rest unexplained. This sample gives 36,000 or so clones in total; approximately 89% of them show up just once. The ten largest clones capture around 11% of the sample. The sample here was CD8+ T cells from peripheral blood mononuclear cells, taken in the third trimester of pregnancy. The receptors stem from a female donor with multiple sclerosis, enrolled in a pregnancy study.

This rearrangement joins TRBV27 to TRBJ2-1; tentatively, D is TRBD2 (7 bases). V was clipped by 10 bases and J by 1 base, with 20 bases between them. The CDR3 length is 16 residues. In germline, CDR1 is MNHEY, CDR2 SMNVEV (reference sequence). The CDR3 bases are TGTGCCACTAGGGGCAGAGGGGGGGCATCCTACAATGAGCAGTTCTTC. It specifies CATRGRGGASYNEQFF.

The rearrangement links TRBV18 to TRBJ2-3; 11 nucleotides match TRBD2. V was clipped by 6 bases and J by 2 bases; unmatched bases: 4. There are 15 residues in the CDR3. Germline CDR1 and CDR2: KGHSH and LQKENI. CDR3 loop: CASSPGLADTDTQYF. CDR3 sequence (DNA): TGTGCCAGCTCCCCGGGACTAGCGGACACAGATACGCAGTATTTT.

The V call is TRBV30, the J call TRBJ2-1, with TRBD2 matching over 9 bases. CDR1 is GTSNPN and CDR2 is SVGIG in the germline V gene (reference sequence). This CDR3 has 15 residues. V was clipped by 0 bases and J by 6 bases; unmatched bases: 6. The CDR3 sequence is CAWSVYSGRGNEQFF. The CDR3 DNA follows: TGTGCCTGGAGTGTATATAGCGGGAGAGGCAATGAGCAGTTCTTC.

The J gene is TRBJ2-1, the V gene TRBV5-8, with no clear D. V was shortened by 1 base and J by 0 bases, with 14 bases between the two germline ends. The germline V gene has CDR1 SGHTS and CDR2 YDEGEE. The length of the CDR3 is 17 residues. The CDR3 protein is CASSLSGRSGSYNEQFF. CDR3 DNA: TGTGCCAGCAGCTTGTCAGGTAGATCCGGCTCCTACAATGAGCAGTTCTTC.

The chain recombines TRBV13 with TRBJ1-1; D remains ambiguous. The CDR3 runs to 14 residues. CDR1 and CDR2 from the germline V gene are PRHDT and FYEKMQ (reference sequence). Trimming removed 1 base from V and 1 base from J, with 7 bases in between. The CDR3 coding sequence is TGTGCCAGCAGCTTAGTCGGGGAGAACACTGAAGCTTTCTTT. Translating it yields CASSLVGENTEAFF.

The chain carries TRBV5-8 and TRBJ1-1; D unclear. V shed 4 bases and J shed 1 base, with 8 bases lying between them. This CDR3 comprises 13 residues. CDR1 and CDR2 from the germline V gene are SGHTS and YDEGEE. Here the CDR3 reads CASSVAGNTEAFF. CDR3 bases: TGTGCCAGCAGCGTCGCAGGGAACACTGAAGCTTTCTTT.

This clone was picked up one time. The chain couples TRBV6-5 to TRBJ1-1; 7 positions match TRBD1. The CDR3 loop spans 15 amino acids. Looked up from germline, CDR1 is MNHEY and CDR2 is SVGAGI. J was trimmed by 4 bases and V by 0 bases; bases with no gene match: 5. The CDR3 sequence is CASSYSRQGGTEAFF. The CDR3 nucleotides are TGTGCCAGCAGTTACTCGCGTCAGGGGGGCACTGAAGCTTTCTTT.

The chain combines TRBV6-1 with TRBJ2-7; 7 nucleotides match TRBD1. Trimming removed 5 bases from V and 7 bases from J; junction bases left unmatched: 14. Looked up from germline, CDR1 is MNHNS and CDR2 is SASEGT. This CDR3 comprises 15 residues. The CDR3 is CASSNRDRALEEQYF. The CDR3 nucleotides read TGTGCCAGCAGTAATCGAGACAGGGCCTTGGAGGAGCAGTACTTC.

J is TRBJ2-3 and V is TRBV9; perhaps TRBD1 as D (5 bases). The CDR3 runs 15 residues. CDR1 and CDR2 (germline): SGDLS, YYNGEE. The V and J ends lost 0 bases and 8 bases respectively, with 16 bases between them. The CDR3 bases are TGTGCCAGCAGCGTAGCCGACGGCCCACAGGCTACGCAGTATTTT. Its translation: CASSVADGPQATQYF.

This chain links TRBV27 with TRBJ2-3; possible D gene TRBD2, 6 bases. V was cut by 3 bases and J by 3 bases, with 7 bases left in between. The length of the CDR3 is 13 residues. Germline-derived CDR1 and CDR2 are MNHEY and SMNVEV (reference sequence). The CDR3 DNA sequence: TGTGCCAGCAGTTTGGGGGGAACAGATACGCAGTATTTT. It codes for CASSLGGTDTQYF.

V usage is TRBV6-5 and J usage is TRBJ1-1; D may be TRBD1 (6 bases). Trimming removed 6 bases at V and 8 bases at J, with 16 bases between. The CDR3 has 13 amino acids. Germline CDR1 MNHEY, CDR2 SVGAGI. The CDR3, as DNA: TGTGCCAGCAGGGAAAATACCGGGACAGAAGCTTTCTTT. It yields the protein CASRENTGTEAFF.